This is a list of T cell receptor beta chains from one sample in a study of early T cells in non-severe SARS-CoV-2 infection. TCRdb reanalysed the 5' RACE reads using MiXCR and keeps one entry per CDR3 protein. The sample holds approximately 98,000 distinct CDR3 sequences, 12% seen once. Sequenced sample: whole blood. The receptor set was obtained from an adult who was a healthcare worker with PCR-confirmed SARS-CoV-2 infection or an uninfected control (not recorded which). CDR3s include the opening cysteine and the closing phenylalanine or tryptophan. Each record gives: V gene, J gene, CDR3 protein.

>TRBV10-2|TRBJ1-1
CASGGGVNTEAFF
>TRBV3-1|TRBJ2-1
CASSQSRGEQFF
>TRBV20-1|TRBJ1-4
CSASKPQPGQEYF
>TRBV7-9|TRBJ2-7
CASSFVSDEQYF
>TRBV30|TRBJ1-1
CAWGGPQNTEAFF
>TRBV20-1|TRBJ1-5
CSARKDELGNQPQHF
>TRBV28|TRBJ1-2
CASRGHGGFYGYTF
>TRBV27|TRBJ1-2
CASRNGQGALGNGYTF
>TRBV29-1|TRBJ2-2
CSVETQNTGELFF
>TRBV7-3|TRBJ1-1
CASSGTVNTEAFF
>TRBV6-1|TRBJ2-2
CASAATGGAGELFF
>TRBV10-1|TRBJ2-7
CASSDLQDPLSYEQYF
>TRBV6-5|TRBJ1-6
CASRPTLTGVGSPLHF
>TRBV2|TRBJ2-7
CASRADRPYEQYF
>TRBV7-8|TRBJ2-7
CASLPRTGLYEQYF
>TRBV11-2|TRBJ1-5
CASSLTHSNQPQHF
>TRBV5-4|TRBJ2-5
CASSLQRGKGETQYF
>TRBV10-3|TRBJ2-7
CAISRPGQLTYEQYF
>TRBV5-1|TRBJ2-7
CASSLGPGTGTYEQYF
>TRBV5-1|TRBJ1-1
CASSPRPGQGGNTEAFF
>TRBV29-1|TRBJ2-5
CSVYLGEETQYF
>TRBV12-3/TRBV12-4|TRBJ1-4
CASSSSDPNEKLFF
>TRBV7-8|TRBJ2-7
CATRRRQSYEQYF
>TRBV5-6|TRBJ2-3
CASSLSPRGRRISTDTQYF
>TRBV29-1|TRBJ2-1
CSVMDGKRGVNEQFF
>TRBV29-1|TRBJ1-1
CSVGRGGDTEAFF
>TRBV20-1|TRBJ2-1
CSARDPGRNNEQFF
>TRBV12-3/TRBV12-4|TRBJ2-1
CASSSSGSRNEQFF
>TRBV14|TRBJ2-7
CASSQDNLASYEQYF
>TRBV4-1|TRBJ1-5
CASSQEPPGGADNQPQHF
>TRBV11-2|TRBJ1-1
CASSLAQNTEAFF
>TRBV6-5|TRBJ2-7
CASTRAGRGYEQYF
>TRBV12-3/TRBV12-4|TRBJ1-1
CASSSRAQNTEAFF
>TRBV6-5|TRBJ2-3
CASSPGGRSTDTQYF
>TRBV5-4|TRBJ2-1
CASSLDLAGSYNEQFF
>TRBV7-3|TRBJ2-3
CASSVAWGLGTDTQYF
>TRBV29-1|TRBJ2-2
CSIVVVGELFF
>TRBV5-4|TRBJ1-6
CASSNRVNNSPLHF
>TRBV9|TRBJ2-1
CASSVNLGHEQFF
>TRBV20-1|TRBJ2-2
CSARILAETGELFF
>TRBV6-6|TRBJ2-5
CASSYDAVIFQETQYF
>TRBV25-1|TRBJ2-4
CASSETGRGNIQYF
>TRBV6-5|TRBJ1-1
CASTQFGGATEAFF
>TRBV20-1|TRBJ1-1
CRGGPSGGGTEAFF
>TRBV4-1|TRBJ2-1
CASSHPTDSYNEQFF
>TRBV11-2|TRBJ1-2
CASSLDRGRANYGYTF
>TRBV6-5|TRBJ2-1
CASSYSGGADEQFF
>TRBV5-6|TRBJ1-5
CASSSGGGENQPQHF
>TRBV4-1|TRBJ2-3
CASSQDGAGGSTDTQYF